Presented here are 24 T cell receptor beta chains from one specimen sequenced in a study of graft-versus-host responses after intestinal transplantation. The assay was immunoSEQ multiplex PCR, and TCRdb's table has in-frame clones only and misses some. This table has tens of thousands of clones, roughly 92% appearing once. Sequencing used bone marrow, obtained 700 to 850 days after intestinal transplantation. All receptors derive from a human patient who received an intestinal transplant, so some T cells may come from the graft donor.

The V gene is TRBV4-1, the J gene TRBJ2-3; D unresolved. Germline loops: CDR1 MGHRA, CDR2 YSYEKL. The ends were cut back, 0 bases at V and 6 bases at J, with 4 bases in the middle. The length of the CDR3 is 12 residues. The CDR3 DNA is TGCGCCAGCAGCCAAGATTGGGATACGCAGTATTTT. Protein: CASSQDWDTQYF.

CDR3 nucleotides: TGTGCCAGCAGGGTCACAGGAACCGGGGAGCTGTTTTTT. The encoded protein is CASRVTGTGELFF. The gene calls are TRBV7-3 and TRBJ2-2; a weak D match, TRBD1 (5 bases). The V and J ends lost 6 bases and 5 bases respectively, with 10 bases between them. Germline values: CDR1 SGHTA, CDR2 FQGTGA. The CDR3 is 13 residues long.

Of note for this clone: Without the conserved terminal phenylalanine or tryptophan, this CDR3 likely stems from a read error. The chain joins TRBV14 to TRBJ1-2, with TRBD1 identical over 8 bases. Looked up from germline, CDR1 is SGHDN and CDR2 is FVKESK. There are 14 residues in the CDR3. V trimming: 1 base; J trimming: 4 bases; junction bases outside the gene matches: 2. In nucleotides, the CDR3 is TGTGCCAGCAGCCAAGGGGACAGGCTCTATGGCTACACCTCC. Its protein product is CASSQGDRLYGYTS.

The V and J genes are TRBV6-5 and TRBJ1-3, with D possibly being TRBD1 (6 bases). CDR1 and CDR2 from the germline V gene are MNHEY and SVGAGI. V was cut by 8 bases and J by 2 bases, with 10 bases left in between. The CDR3 consists of 13 residues. The DNA for the CDR3 is TGTGCCAGCGGGGCAGGGGCTGGAAACACCATATATTTT. It encodes CASGAGAGNTIYF.

This clone was found once. The V gene is TRBV10-2, the J gene TRBJ2-5; 7 bases fit TRBD1. This CDR3 comprises 15 residues. V shed 3 bases, J shed 1 base, and the junction held 5 bases outside the gene matches. Germline V gene sequence: CDR1 WSHSY, CDR2 SAAADI. CDR3 DNA sequence: TGCGCCAGCAGTGATTGGGACAGAGTCCAAGAGACCCAGTACTTC. Residues: CASSDWDRVQETQYF.

CDR3 nucleotide sequence: TGTGCCAGCAGTTTAAGGCCAGCACAGCCCCAGCATTTT. Its translation is CASSLRPAQPQHF. The rearrangement links TRBV27 to TRBJ1-5; D is ambiguous. The V and J ends lost 2 bases and 7 bases respectively, with 9 bases between them. The CDR3 runs to 13 residues. Germline V CDR1 and CDR2: MNHEY, SMNVEV (reference sequence).

V is TRBV18 and J is TRBJ1-3, with 7 nucleotides matching TRBD1. Germline V lookup: CDR1 KGHSH, CDR2 LQKENI. CDR3 length equals 16 residues. J was trimmed by 3 bases and V by 2 bases; bases with no gene match: 7. The CDR3, as DNA: TGTGCCAGCTCACCAATGAGCAGGGGGTTTGGAAACACCATATATTTT. This gives the protein CASSPMSRGFGNTIYF.

This chain connects TRBV14 to TRBJ1-4, with 10 bases fitting TRBD1. Germline V gives CDR1 SGHDN, CDR2 FVKESK. Trimming cost V 6 bases and J 8 bases; bases outside gene matches: 6. This CDR3 is 14 amino acids long. CDR3 DNA sequence: TGTGCCAGCAGTCGGCGGACAGGGGGGGAAAAACTGTTTTTT. This sequence encodes CASSRRTGGEKLFF.

The rearrangement uses TRBV5-1 and TRBJ1-6; D is perhaps TRBD1 (5 bases). The CDR3 contains 14 residues. Trimming cost V 1 base and J 8 bases, with 10 bases left between them. Germline CDR1 and CDR2: SGHRS and YFSETQ. In nucleotides, the CDR3 is TGCGCCAGCAGCTTGACAGGAAGGGATTCACCCCTCCACTTT. It specifies CASSLTGRDSPLHF.

This rearrangement joins TRBV9 to TRBJ1-2; D gene unclear. Germline assignment: CDR1 SGDLS and CDR2 YYNGEE. The CDR3 length is 15 residues. V lost 2 bases to trimming and J lost 2 bases, with 13 bases between them. CDR3 region: CASSVYNSLNYGYTF. The DNA for the CDR3 is TGTGCCAGCAGCGTGTATAACAGCTTAAACTATGGCTACACCTTC.

This rearrangement joins TRBV2 to TRBJ1-5; 7 bases align to TRBD1. V shed 5 bases, J shed 2 bases, and the junction held 9 bases outside the gene matches. The CDR3 length is 16 residues. CDR1 is SNHLY and CDR2 is FYNNEI in the germline V gene. The CDR3 DNA reads TGTGCCAGCAGTACACCGACAGGGACGCGCAATCAGCCCCAGCATTTT. As protein: CASSTPTGTRNQPQHF.

This chain joins TRBV20-1 and TRBJ2-3; no reliable D call. Trimming took off 8 bases at V and 3 bases at J, with 6 bases between the two ends. This CDR3 contains 10 residues. Germline V gene sequence: CDR1 DFQATT, CDR2 SNEGSKA (reference sequence). The DNA for the CDR3 is TGCAGTTCCTCAACAGATACGCAGTATTTT. Its translation: CSSSTDTQYF.

The V and J genes are TRBV29-1 and TRBJ2-1; D tentatively reads TRBD1 or TRBD2 (6 bases each). The CDR3 extends over 19 amino acids. Between the trimmed V and J ends, which lost 0 bases and 9 bases, there was a span of 30 bases. The germline V gene has CDR1 SQVTM and CDR2 ANQGSEA. CDR3 residues: CSVEEGSSGGGGFFGEQFF. CDR3 in DNA: TGCAGCGTTGAAGAAGGATCTTCGGGCGGAGGGGGTTTTTTCGGTGAGCAGTTCTTC.

The chain joins TRBV11-2 to TRBJ2-5; D possibly corresponds to TRBD2 (6 bases). CDR1 SGHAT and CDR2 FQNNGV come from the germline V gene. Trimming pared 10 bases from V and 1 base from J, leaving 10 bases between. The CDR3 is 12 residues long. The CDR3 bases are TGTGCCACCCGGGACTTCCAAGAGACCCAGTACTTC. Translating gives CATRDFQETQYF. Full variable domain (outside the CDR3, taken from reference TRBV11-2 and TRBJ2-5): EAGVAQSPRYKIIEKRQSVAFWCNPISGHATLYWYQQILGQGPKLLIQFQNNGVVDDSQLPKDRFSAERLKGVDSTLKIQPAKLEDSAVYLCATRDFQETQYFGPGTRLLVL.

V is TRBV2 and J is TRBJ1-1; 7 bases are a match to TRBD1. Trimming at V came to 4 bases and at J to 5 bases, leaving 7 bases not matched to a gene. Per germline, CDR1 SNHLY and CDR2 FYNNEI. This CDR3 is built from 14 residues. The CDR3 loop reads CASSGQGTGTEAFF. CDR3 nucleotide sequence: TGTGCCAGCAGTGGACAGGGAACGGGGACTGAAGCTTTCTTT.

V is TRBV29-1 and J is TRBJ2-7; TRBD2 matches 7 bases. V lost 1 base, J lost 7 bases, and 10 bases stayed unmatched. CDR3 length: 14 residues. CDR1 is SQVTM, CDR2 ANQGSEA, per germline. CDR3 DNA sequence: TGCAGCGTTGAAGTTGGTATCTGGGAGGGGGAGCAGTACTTC. This codes for CSVEVGIWEGEQYF.

The chain joins TRBV6-6 to TRBJ2-1; no firm D call. Germline loops: CDR1 MNHNY, CDR2 SVGAGI (reference sequence). The CDR3 contains 11 residues. Deletions cut 7 bases from V and 2 bases from J, with 3 bases between. CDR3 amino acids: CASMAYNEQFF. The CDR3 bases are TGTGCCAGCATGGCCTACAATGAGCAGTTCTTC.

This chain connects TRBV20-1 to TRBJ2-3; D remains unclear. V dropped 5 bases and J dropped 6 bases, with 9 bases sitting between them. The CDR3 consists of 11 residues. CDR1 and CDR2 from the germline V gene are DFQATT and SNEGSKA (reference sequence). This CDR3 is CSAPTPDTQYF. The CDR3 DNA follows: TGCAGTGCTCCCACCCCGGATACGCAGTATTTT.

The chain has TRBV28 and TRBJ2-1, with D possibly being TRBD1 or TRBD2 (6 bases each). V lost 1 base to trimming and J lost 4 bases, with 11 bases between them. The CDR3 contains 15 residues. CDR1 is MDHEN and CDR2 is SYDVKM in the germline V gene. DNA for the CDR3: TGTGCCAGCAGTTTATTGGCGGGGACATACAATGAGCAGTTCTTC. Protein product: CASSLLAGTYNEQFF.

The rearrangement links TRBV7-2 to TRBJ1-2; D gene unclear. Germline lookup yields CDR1 SGHTA and CDR2 FQGNSA. Trimming took off 3 bases at V and 4 bases at J, with 15 bases between the two ends. The CDR3 spans 15 residues. The CDR3 reads CASSFKTRSAYGYTF. CDR3 DNA: TGTGCCAGCAGCTTTAAAACACGGAGTGCCTATGGCTACACCTTC.

This sequence joins TRBV12-5 and TRBJ1-6; 7 nucleotides line up with TRBD1. The CDR3 extends over 15 amino acids. Germline loops: CDR1 LGHNT, CDR2 FRNRAP. V was pared by 7 bases and J by 10 bases, with 13 bases of the junction left unmatched. DNA for the CDR3: TGTGCTAGTGTTCCCGGAGGGACAGAAACATCACCCCTCCACTTT. Translating gives CASVPGGTETSPLHF.

The genes are TRBV6-1 and TRBJ1-2; TRBD1 agrees at 7 bases. Germline V lookup: CDR1 MNHNS, CDR2 SASEGT. The V and J ends lost 2 bases and 5 bases, in that order; junction bases with no gene match: 2. The CDR3 covers 13 residues. CDR3 nucleotides: TGTGCCAGCAGTGAACGCAGGGGGTATGGCTACACCTTC. Protein product: CASSERRGYGYTF.

V and J are TRBV6-1 and TRBJ1-2, with D unresolved. The CDR3 loop spans 15 amino acids. With 2 bases removed from V and 8 bases from J, the gap between germline ends came to 18 bases. Germline V lookup: CDR1 MNHNS, CDR2 SASEGT. The CDR3 here is CASSEINRVVGGYTF. For the CDR3, the DNA is TGTGCCAGCAGTGAAATTAATAGGGTCGTCGGGGGCTACACCTTC.

This clone has only one observation. The chain is built from TRBV2 and TRBJ1-5; the D gene is possibly TRBD1 (5 bases). This CDR3 comprises 13 residues. Germline-derived CDR1 and CDR2 are SNHLY and FYNNEI. V shed 9 bases and J shed 4 bases, with 13 bases lying between them. CDR3 sequence: CASQRDVNQPQHF. For the CDR3, the DNA is TGTGCCAGTCAAAGGGACGTAAATCAGCCCCAGCATTTT.